This T cell receptor (beta chain) was retrieved from a study of cytomegalovirus exposure and HLA in healthy donors. V lost 1 base, J lost 3 bases, and 8 bases lay in between. The CDR3 runs 14 residues. The germline V gene encodes CDR1 LGHNT and CDR2 FRNRAP. The study, taken as a whole, reports: The classifier reportedly diagnosed cytomegalovirus status with high sensitivity and specificity. Among the sequence variants, a highly shared cluster was likely an artifact of sequencing.

Primers included in the PCR were 60 Vbeta and 13 Jbeta primers. Profiled with immunoSEQ multiplex PCR; TCRdb holds only in-frame clones, not every one. Of around 150,000 clones in the sample, 8.9% were seen once. Regarding this clone: Its target is not known.

This receptor was identified in a woman in her 40s in good health and CMV-seropositive. V and J are TRBV12-5 and TRBJ2-3; the D is unclear. The sample consisted of PBMCs. The CDR3 coding sequence is TGTGCTAGTGGTTTGGGGGCAAGGACAGATACGCAGTATTTT. Translation gives CASGLGARTDTQYF. Variable domain in full (rest from reference TRBV12-5 and TRBJ2-3): DARVTQTPRHKVTEMGQEVTMRCQPILGHNTVFWYRQTMMQGLELLAYFRNRAPLDDSGMPKDRFSAEMPDATLATLKIQPSEPRDSAVYFCASGLGARTDTQYFGPGTRLTVL.